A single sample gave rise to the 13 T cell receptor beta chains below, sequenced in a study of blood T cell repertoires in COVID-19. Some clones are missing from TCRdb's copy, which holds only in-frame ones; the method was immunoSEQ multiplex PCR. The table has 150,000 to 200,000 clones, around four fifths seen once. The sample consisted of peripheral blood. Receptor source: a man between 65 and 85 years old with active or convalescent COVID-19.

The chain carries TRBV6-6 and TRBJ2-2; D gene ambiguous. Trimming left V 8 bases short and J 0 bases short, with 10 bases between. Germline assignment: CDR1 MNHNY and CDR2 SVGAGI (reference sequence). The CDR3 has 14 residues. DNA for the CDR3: TGTGCCAGCTTCGGCAGGACGAACACCGGGGAGCTGTTTTTT. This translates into CASFGRTNTGELFF.

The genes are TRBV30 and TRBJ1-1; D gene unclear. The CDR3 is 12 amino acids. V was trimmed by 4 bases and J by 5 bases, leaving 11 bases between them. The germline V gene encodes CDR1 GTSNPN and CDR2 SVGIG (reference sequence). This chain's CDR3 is CAWKEDRTEAFF. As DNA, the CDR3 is TGTGCCTGGAAAGAGGATAGGACTGAAGCTTTCTTT.

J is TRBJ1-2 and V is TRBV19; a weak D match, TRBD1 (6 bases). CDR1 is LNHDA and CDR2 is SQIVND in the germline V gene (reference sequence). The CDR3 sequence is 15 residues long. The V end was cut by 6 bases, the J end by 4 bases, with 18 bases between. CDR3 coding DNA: TGTGCCAGTAGGGACCCTCGGGGGGGCCGCTATGGCTACACCTTC. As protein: CASRDPRGGRYGYTF.

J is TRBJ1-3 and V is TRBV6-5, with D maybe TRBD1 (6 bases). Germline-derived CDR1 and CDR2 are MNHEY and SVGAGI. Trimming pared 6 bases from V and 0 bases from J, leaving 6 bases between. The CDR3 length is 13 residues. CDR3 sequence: CASRDSSGNTIYF. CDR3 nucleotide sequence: TGTGCCAGCAGGGACAGCTCTGGAAACACCATATATTTT.

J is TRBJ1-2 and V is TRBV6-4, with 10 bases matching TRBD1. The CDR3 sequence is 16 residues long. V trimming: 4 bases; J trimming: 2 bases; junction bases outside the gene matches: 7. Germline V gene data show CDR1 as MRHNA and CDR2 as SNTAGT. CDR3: CASSATGGSWNYGYTF. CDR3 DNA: TGTGCCAGCAGTGCGACAGGGGGCTCTTGGAACTATGGCTACACCTTC.

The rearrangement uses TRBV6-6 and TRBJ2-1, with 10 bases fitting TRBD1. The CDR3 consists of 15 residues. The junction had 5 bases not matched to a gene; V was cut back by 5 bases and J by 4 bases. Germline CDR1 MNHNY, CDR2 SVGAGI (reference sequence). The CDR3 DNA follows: TGTGCCAGCAGTCCCCCGGGACAGGGGTACAATGAGCAGTTCTTC. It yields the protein CASSPPGQGYNEQFF.

CDR3 nucleotide sequence: TGTGCCAGCAGCTTATACGGGGGGGAACAAGAGACCCAGTACTTC. It yields the protein CASSLYGGEQETQYF. V usage is TRBV7-2 and J usage is TRBJ2-5; 8 positions agree with TRBD2. The V gene's germline CDR1 is SGHTA and CDR2 FQGNSA. V trimming: 2 bases; J trimming: 2 bases; junction bases outside the gene matches: 4. The CDR3 runs 15 residues.

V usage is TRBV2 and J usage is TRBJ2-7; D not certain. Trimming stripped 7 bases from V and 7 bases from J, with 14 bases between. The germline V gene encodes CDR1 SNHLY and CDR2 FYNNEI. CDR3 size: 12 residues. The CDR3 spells CASTMTAGEQYF. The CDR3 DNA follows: TGTGCCAGCACGATGACGGCAGGTGAGCAGTACTTC.

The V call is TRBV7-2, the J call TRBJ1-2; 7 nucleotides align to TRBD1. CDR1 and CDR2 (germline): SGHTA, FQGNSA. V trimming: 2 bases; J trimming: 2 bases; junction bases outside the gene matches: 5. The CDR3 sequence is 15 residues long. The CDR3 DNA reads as TGTGCCAGCAGCTTAATGCTGGGACAGAACTATGGCTACACCTTC. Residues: CASSLMLGQNYGYTF.

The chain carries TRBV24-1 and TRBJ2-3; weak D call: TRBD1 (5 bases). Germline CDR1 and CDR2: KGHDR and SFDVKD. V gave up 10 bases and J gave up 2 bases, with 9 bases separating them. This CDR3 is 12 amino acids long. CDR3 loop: CATKGITDTQYF. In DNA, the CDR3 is TGTGCCACTAAGGGGATCACAGATACGCAGTATTTT.

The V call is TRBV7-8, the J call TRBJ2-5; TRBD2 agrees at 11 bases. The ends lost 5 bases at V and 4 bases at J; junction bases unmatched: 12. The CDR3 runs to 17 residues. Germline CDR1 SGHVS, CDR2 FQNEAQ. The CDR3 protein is CASSPTLVAGGLETQYF. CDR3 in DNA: TGTGCCAGCAGCCCTACACTAGTAGCGGGAGGGCTAGAGACCCAGTACTTC.

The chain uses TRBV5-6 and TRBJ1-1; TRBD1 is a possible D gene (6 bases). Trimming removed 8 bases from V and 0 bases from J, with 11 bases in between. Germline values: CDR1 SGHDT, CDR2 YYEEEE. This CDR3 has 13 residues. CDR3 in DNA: TGTGCCAGTTTAAGACAGGTGAACACTGAAGCTTTCTTT. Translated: CASLRQVNTEAFF.

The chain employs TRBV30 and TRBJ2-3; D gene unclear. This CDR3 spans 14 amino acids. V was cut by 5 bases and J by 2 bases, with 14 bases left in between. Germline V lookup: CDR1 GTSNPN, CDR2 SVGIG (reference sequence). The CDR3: CAWELGSPTDTQYF. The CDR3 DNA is TGTGCCTGGGAGCTAGGTTCCCCCACAGATACGCAGTATTTT.